One and the same sample provided the 26 T cell receptor beta chains below, sequenced in a study of graft-versus-host responses after intestinal transplantation. Processing of graft tissue released intraepithelial and lamina propria lymphocytes. Repertoires were generated with immunoSEQ multiplex PCR, while TCRdb's copy carries only in-frame clones and drops some. The sample has 20,000 to 25,000 clones; about 80% are singletons. The sample was ileum tissue, taken 12 days after intestinal transplant. Every receptor here comes from a human patient who received an intestinal transplant, so some T cells may come from the graft donor.

This chain uses TRBV9 with TRBJ2-5; the match to TRBD2 covers 9 bases. The junction had 13 bases not matched to a gene; V was cut back by 4 bases and J by 9 bases. This CDR3 is 15 amino acids long. Germline V gene lookup returns CDR1 SGDLS and CDR2 YYNGEE. The chain's CDR3 is CASSQDISGGMAQYF. The CDR3 nucleotides are TGTGCCAGCAGCCAAGATATCAGCGGGGGGATGGCCCAGTACTTC.

The gene calls are TRBV5-1 and TRBJ1-5; D might be TRBD1 (6 bases). In germline, CDR1 is SGHRS, CDR2 YFSETQ. The V end was cut by 0 bases, the J end by 3 bases, with 7 bases between. This CDR3 spans 14 amino acids. The chain's CDR3 is CASSLGDTNQPQHF. As DNA, the CDR3 is TGCGCCAGCAGCTTGGGGGACACCAATCAGCCCCAGCATTTT. The variable domain in full, completed from reference TRBV5-1 and TRBJ1-5, reads KAGVTQTPRYLIKTRGQQVTLSCSPISGHRSVSWYQQTPGQGLQFLFEYFSETQRNKGNFPGRFSGRQFSNSRSEMNVSTLELGDSALYLCASSLGDTNQPQHFGDGTRLSIL.

This clone was seen a few times. The chain is built from TRBV15 and TRBJ1-3; TRBD1 matches 7 bases. Germline trimming cut 3 bases from V and 3 bases from J; bases unmatched to any gene: 2. This CDR3 contains 14 residues. Germline loops: CDR1 LNHNV, CDR2 YYDKDF (reference sequence). Here the CDR3 DNA reads TGTGCCACCAGCAGGACAGGGTATGGAAACACCATATATTTT. It codes for CATSRTGYGNTIYF. The full variable domain, in which reference TRBV15 and TRBJ1-3 provide the parts outside the CDR3, is DAMVIQNPRYQVTQFGKPVTLSCSQTLNHNVMYWYQQKSSQAPKLLFHYYDKDFNNEADTPDNFQSRRPNTSFCFLDIRSPGLGDTAMYLCATSRTGYGNTIYFGEGSWLTVV.

The V and J genes are TRBV10-2 and TRBJ1-4; possibly TRBD1 for D (5 bases). Trimming cost V 6 bases and J 0 bases, with 11 bases left between them. The CDR3 spans 15 residues. Germline CDR1 and CDR2: WSHSY and SAAADI. CDR3 residues: CASRVRQTTNEKLFF. The CDR3 nucleotides read TGCGCCAGCAGGGTACGACAGACAACTAATGAAAAACTGTTTTTT.

This clone was found once. This sample also contains other DNA sequences that code for the same CDR3. The chain couples TRBV9 to TRBJ2-2, with 9 bases identical to TRBD2. The length of the CDR3 is 17 residues. CDR1 is SGDLS, CDR2 YYNGEE, per germline. Germline trimming cut 0 bases from V and 0 bases from J; bases unmatched to any gene: 3. CDR3 protein: CASSVAGLASNTGELFF. CDR3 DNA sequence: TGTGCCAGCAGCGTAGCGGGACTAGCCTCGAACACCGGGGAGCTGTTTTTT.

The chain links TRBV18 to TRBJ2-7; 9 bases fit TRBD1. The J segment lost 3 bases and the V segment lost 1 base, leaving 7 bases of the junction unmatched. The CDR3 totals 16 residues. The germline CDR1 and CDR2 sequences are KGHSH and LQKENI. The chain's CDR3 is CASSPLWRQGVYEQYF. For the CDR3, the DNA is TGTGCCAGCTCACCACTTTGGAGACAGGGGGTCTACGAGCAGTACTTC.

This clone was picked up a small number of times. The rearrangement joins TRBV5-4 to TRBJ2-7; TRBD1 matches 9 bases. The V gene end was trimmed by 4 bases and the J gene end by 3 bases; junction bases not matched to a gene: 5. Germline-derived CDR1 and CDR2 are SGHNT and YYREEE (reference sequence). This CDR3 is 14 amino acids long. This CDR3 reads CASSPGTGNYEQYF. In DNA form, the CDR3 reads TGTGCCAGCAGCCCCGGGACAGGGAACTACGAGCAGTACTTC.

This chain connects TRBV19 to TRBJ2-3; 16 bases are a match to TRBD2. Germline V gene data show CDR1 as LNHDA and CDR2 as SQIVND (reference sequence). Losses at the gene ends were 6 bases for V and 8 bases for J; bases not matched to a gene: 5. The CDR3 is made up of 15 amino acids. The CDR3 loop reads CASRPGTSGGGTQYF. DNA for the CDR3: TGTGCCAGTAGACCTGGGACTAGCGGGGGGGGTACGCAGTATTTT. The variable domain in full, with the rest retrieved from reference TRBV19 and TRBJ2-3, is DGGITQSPKYLFRKEGQNVTLSCEQNLNHDAMYWYRQDPGQGLRLIYYSQIVNDFQKGDIAEGYSVSREKKESFPLTVTSAQKNPTAFYLCASRPGTSGGGTQYFGPGTRLTVL.

The CDR3 is CASSPGGAVRKTREQYF. In DNA form, the CDR3 reads TGTGCCAGCTCACCGGGGGGGGCGGTGCGGAAGACGAGGGAGCAGTACTTC. The chain is built from TRBV18 and TRBJ2-7; perhaps TRBD2 as D (7 bases). Trimming took 3 bases from V and 7 from J, leaving 25 bases between them. Germline values: CDR1 KGHSH, CDR2 LQKENI. The CDR3 loop spans 17 amino acids.

The genes are TRBV5-1 and TRBJ2-7; no firm D call. This CDR3 region has 11 residues. CDR1 is SGHRS and CDR2 is YFSETQ in the germline V gene. Trimming stripped 4 bases from V and 3 bases from J, with 5 bases between. The CDR3 region is CASSADYEQYF. The CDR3 nucleotides are TGCGCCAGCAGCGCGGACTACGAGCAGTACTTC.

V and J are TRBV21-1 and TRBJ1-5. TRBV21-1 is marked as a pseudogene. The CDR3 loop spans 15 amino acids. The CDR3 region has the DNA TGTGCCAGCAGCACCCCGGGACGGAGGGTTATGGCCCAGCATTTT. Its protein product is CASSTPGRRVMAQHF.

In this sample, this clone turned up once. The chain employs TRBV18 and TRBJ1-5; TRBD1 is a possible D gene (5 bases). The V end lost 3 bases, the J end lost 3 bases, and 15 bases lay between the germline ends. From germline, CDR1 is KGHSH and CDR2 LQKENI. CDR3 length: 16 residues. The CDR3 DNA reads as TGTGCCAGCTCACCCATCGGAGGGGCCGACAATCAGCCCCAGCATTTT. Its protein product is CASSPIGGADNQPQHF.

This clone was counted once. This chain connects TRBV13 to TRBJ1-1; D unclear. The CDR3 is made up of 12 amino acids. Germline lookup yields CDR1 PRHDT and CDR2 FYEKMQ (reference sequence). Trimming removed 2 bases from V and 5 bases from J, with 6 bases in between. CDR3 DNA sequence: TGTGCCAGCAGCTTATTCAGTACTGAAGCTTTCTTT. Translation gives CASSLFSTEAFF.

This sequence joins TRBV7-8 and TRBJ2-3; D unresolved. This CDR3 has 15 amino acids. Germline assignment: CDR1 SGHVS and CDR2 FQNEAQ. V was cut by 4 bases and J by 0 bases, with 11 bases left in between. The CDR3 nucleotides are TGTGCCAGCAGCTACGGAGCTACTAGCACAGATACGCAGTATTTT. Its protein product is CASSYGATSTDTQYF.

The chain couples TRBV19 to TRBJ1-4; 11 bases are shared with TRBD1. In germline, CDR1 is LNHDA, CDR2 SQIVND (reference sequence). The V and J ends lost 9 bases and 5 bases, in that order; junction bases with no gene match: 11. This CDR3 spans 16 amino acids. CDR3 amino acids: CASNRDRGMGNEKLFF. CDR3 DNA sequence: TGTGCCAGCAACCGGGACAGGGGGATGGGCAATGAAAAACTGTTTTTT.

The chain recombines TRBV6-6 with TRBJ2-7; D uncertain. CDR1 is MNHNY and CDR2 is SVGAGI in the germline V gene (reference sequence). The ends were cut back, 5 bases at V and 5 bases at J, with 16 bases in the middle. There are 14 residues in the CDR3. CDR3 protein: CASSPWAGLHEQYF. For the CDR3, the DNA is TGTGCCAGCAGTCCTTGGGCAGGCCTCCACGAGCAGTACTTC.

The rearrangement joins TRBV9 to TRBJ2-7; no clear D. There are 13 residues in the CDR3. With 0 bases removed from V and 2 bases from J, the gap between germline ends came to 6 bases. Germline-derived CDR1 and CDR2 are SGDLS and YYNGEE. In nucleotides, the CDR3 is TGTGCCAGCAGCGTAGGGCCCACCTACGAGCAGTACTTC. Translating gives CASSVGPTYEQYF.

The chain joins TRBV11-2 to TRBJ2-1; TRBD1 is a possible D gene (6 bases). Germline CDR1 reads SGHAT; CDR2 reads FQNNGV. V shed 1 base and J shed 5 bases, with 12 bases lying between them. This CDR3 has 15 amino acids. CDR3 in DNA: TGTGCCAGCAGCTTAGCAGGGGCGCCCAACAATGAGCAGTTCTTC. Protein product: CASSLAGAPNNEQFF.

The V call is TRBV9, the J call TRBJ2-3; perhaps TRBD1 as D (6 bases). The CDR3 consists of 14 residues. Per the germline V gene, CDR1 is SGDLS and CDR2 is YYNGEE. V dropped 4 bases and J dropped 8 bases, with 17 bases sitting between them. The chain's CDR3 is CASSPSPQGGTQYF. The CDR3 coding sequence is TGTGCCAGCAGCCCCTCCCCACAGGGCGGTACGCAGTATTTT.

The V gene is TRBV6-6, the J gene TRBJ1-1; D possibly corresponds to TRBD1 (6 bases). Per the germline V gene, CDR1 is MNHNY and CDR2 is SVGAGI (reference sequence). V lost 0 bases and J 4 bases, leaving 12 bases between the germline ends. The CDR3 contains 15 residues. DNA of the CDR3: TGTGCCAGCAGTTACTCGGGGGGGCGCGGCACTGAAGCTTTCTTT. Protein sequence: CASSYSGGRGTEAFF.

This rearrangement joins TRBV7-9 to TRBJ1-3; 7 bases map to TRBD1. This CDR3 is built from 15 residues. Unmatched junction bases numbered 7, after V lost 3 bases and J lost 5 bases. CDR1 and CDR2 (germline): SEHNR, FQNEAQ (reference sequence). CDR3 DNA: TGTGCCAGCAGCTTCACAGGGGAGGCCAGAAACACCATATATTTT. It is translated as CASSFTGEARNTIYF. The full variable domain, completed using reference TRBV7-9 and TRBJ1-3, is DTGVSQNPRHKITKRGQNVTFRCDPISEHNRLYWYRQTLGQGPEFLTYFQNEAQLEKSRLLSDRFSAERPKGSFSTLEIQRTEQGDSAMYLCASSFTGEARNTIYFGEGSWLTVV.

This sequence joins TRBV6-6 and TRBJ2-3, with a weak D call TRBD2 (6 bases). Per the germline V gene, CDR1 is MNHNY and CDR2 is SVGAGI (reference sequence). Trimming stripped 6 bases from V and 3 bases from J, with 16 bases between. The CDR3 runs 15 residues. The CDR3 loop is CASRGGAEGTDTQYF. CDR3 bases: TGTGCCAGCAGAGGAGGGGCAGAGGGAACAGATACGCAGTATTTT.

V is TRBV7-9 and J is TRBJ2-5; unclear D gene. The germline V gene encodes CDR1 SEHNR and CDR2 FQNEAQ (reference sequence). The CDR3 consists of 14 residues. Trimming shortened V by 1 base and J by 2 bases, and 8 bases separated the two germline ends. The CDR3 DNA follows: TGTGCCAGCAGCTTAGGAGGCATACAAGAGACCCAGTACTTC. It is translated as CASSLGGIQETQYF.

This rearrangement joins TRBV25-1 to TRBJ2-7; maybe TRBD2 (5 bases). In germline, CDR1 is MGHDK, CDR2 SYGVNS. This CDR3 has 13 amino acids. Trimming shortened V by 7 bases and J by 4 bases, and 14 bases separated the two germline ends. The CDR3 is CASILIEGYEQYF. CDR3 DNA sequence: TGTGCCAGCATCCTGATTGAGGGTTACGAGCAGTACTTC.

The V gene is TRBV28, the J gene TRBJ2-3; a possible D gene is TRBD2 (5 bases). V was cut by 5 bases and J by 5 bases, with 11 bases left in between. CDR1 is MDHEN, CDR2 SYDVKM, per germline. The CDR3 has 13 residues. The CDR3, as DNA: TGTGCCAGCAGTCCAGCGGTTTTAGATACGCAGTATTTT. Encoded protein: CASSPAVLDTQYF.

The chain couples TRBV11-1 to TRBJ2-7; TRBD1 matches 7 bases. V trimming: 5 bases; J trimming: 0 bases; junction bases outside the gene matches: 7. CDR1 SGHAT and CDR2 FQDESV come from the germline V gene (reference sequence). The CDR3 has 15 amino acids. CDR3 DNA sequence: TGTGCCAGCAGCCGTCAGGGACAGCCCTCCTACGAGCAGTACTTC. This codes for CASSRQGQPSYEQYF.